This T cell receptor (beta chain) was captured by sequencing in a study of liver allograft versus peripheral blood T cells. In the study overall: Within transplanted livers, the T cell receptor repertoires were examined and compared against the repertoires present in the peripheral blood of liver transplant recipients.

Study-wide findings and caveats: Intra-allograft T cell receptor repertoires in the liver reportedly differed from peripheral blood repertoires.

TCRdb re-called the reads through MiXCR, storing one row per CDR3 protein. The table records some 9,200 distinct CDR3 sequences, 20% to 30% of them present only once. In germline, CDR1 is ENHRY, CDR2 SYGVKD. The CDR3 has 16 residues. The V gene end was trimmed by 2 bases and the J gene end by 5 bases; junction bases not matched to a gene: 4. On this clonotype itself: The antigen remains undetermined.

The rearrangement links TRBV10-3 to TRBJ1-6, with 9 bases matching TRBD1. The TCR originated in a human patient who had a liver transplant. A share of the T cells may be of graft donor origin. CDR3 loop: CAISEGWTGDNSPLHF. The DNA of the CDR3 is TGTGCCATCAGTGAGGGGTGGACAGGGGATAATTCACCCCTCCACTTT.